This TCR beta chain was profiled in a study of Ad26.COV2.S vaccination and SARS-CoV-2 variants. General study findings and limits: Post-vaccination spike-specific CD8+ and CD4+ T cell responses reportedly had substantial breadth. Placebo recipients and vaccine recipients were similar in non-spike TCR breadth. Total T cell responses may have been underestimated by the TCR breadth and depth analyses. Those who received the vaccine showed greater spike-specific TCR breadth than those given placebo.

Per germline, CDR1 LNHDA and CDR2 SQIVND (reference sequence). This CDR3 has 15 residues. Trimming shortened V by 6 bases and J by 2 bases, and 16 bases separated the two germline ends. The repertoire was sequenced with immunoSEQ multiplex PCR; TCRdb's copy has only in-frame clones and lacks some. The table includes 180,000 or so clones, roughly 85% detected once. Comments on this clone: Antigen unknown.

This clonotype was sampled from a human donor who had recovered from COVID-19. The sequencing used peripheral blood, collected after recovery from COVID-19. The chain links TRBV19 to TRBJ1-1; tentative D call: TRBD1 (6 bases). The CDR3 bases are TGTGCCAGTAGCCCTCTCAGGGGACGAAACACTGAAGCTTTCTTT. This encodes CASSPLRGRNTEAFF.